A selection of T cell receptor beta chains follows, all from one sample in a study of blood T cell repertoires in COVID-19. Assay used: immunoSEQ multiplex PCR; TCRdb lists only in-frame clones, some missing. The data hold 250,000 to 300,000 clones, with approximately 85% observed a single time. What was sequenced was PBMCs or T cells enriched from blood (not recorded which). All receptors come from a woman under 40 who had recovered from COVID-19. Both conserved end residues are part of each CDR3. A D gene is named only where the DNA matches it firmly. A row's size may be missing; if present it is once, few, many or a size class.

D gene	V gene	clone size	J gene	CDR3 length	CDR3 DNA	CDR3 protein
.	TRBV2	.	TRBJ1-2	14	TGTGCCGCTGAGGGCGGCAGCTTATCCTATGGCTACACCTTC	CAAEGGSLSYGYTF
.	TRBV29-1	.	TRBJ1-2	13	TGCAGCGTTGAGAGACAGACAGCCTATGGCTACACCTTC	CSVERQTAYGYTF
.	TRBV15	.	TRBJ1-4	15	TGTGCCACCAGCAGAGACAGGGCAGCTAATGAAAAACTGTTTTTT	CATSRDRAANEKLFF
.	TRBV7-9	.	TRBJ1-2	13	TGTGCCAGCAGCTCGCCGGGACTCGGTGGCTACACCTTC	CASSSPGLGGYTF
.	TRBV7-9	.	TRBJ1-3	14	TGTGCCAGCAGCTTATTAATACGAGATAACACCATATATTTT	CASSLLIRDNTIYF
.	TRBV30	.	TRBJ1-2	15	TGTGCCTGGAGTGTACGTCTACAGCAAAACTATGGCTACACCTTC	CAWSVRLQQNYGYTF
.	TRBV9	once	TRBJ2-1	14	TGTGCCAGCAGCCAAAGGGGGTCCTACAATGAGCAGTTCTTC	CASSQRGSYNEQFF
.	TRBV20-1	.	TRBJ1-2	12	TGCAGTGCTAGTTGGGAGCACTATGGCTACACCTTC	CSASWEHYGYTF
.	TRBV6-2/TRBV6-3	.	TRBJ2-1	13	TGTGCCAGCAGCCCAACTTCCTCCCATGAGCAGTTCTTC	CASSPTSSHEQFF
TRBD1	TRBV10-3	.	TRBJ2-1	13	TGTGCCATCAGCCAACAGGGGGCTAATGAGCAGTTCTTC	CAISQQGANEQFF
.	TRBV28	.	TRBJ2-1	12	TGTGCCAGCAGTTCTATAGTGGATGAGCAGTTCTTC	CASSSIVDEQFF
.	TRBV12-3/TRBV12-4	.	TRBJ1-6	13	TGTGCCAGCAGTTTTTTAGCGGATTCACCCCTCCACTTT	CASSFLADSPLHF
.	TRBV7-9	.	TRBJ2-1	15	TGTGCCACCAGAACAGGGTATAGTCCCTACAATGAGCAGTTCTTC	CATRTGYSPYNEQFF
.	TRBV20-1	.	TRBJ2-3	12	TGCAGTGCTAGTCCGCTAGCGGATACGCAGTATTTT	CSASPLADTQYF
.	TRBV25-1	.	TRBJ1-1	15	TGTGCCAGCAGTGTCTCCCGGCAGGGATGGACTGAAGCTTTCTTT	CASSVSRQGWTEAFF